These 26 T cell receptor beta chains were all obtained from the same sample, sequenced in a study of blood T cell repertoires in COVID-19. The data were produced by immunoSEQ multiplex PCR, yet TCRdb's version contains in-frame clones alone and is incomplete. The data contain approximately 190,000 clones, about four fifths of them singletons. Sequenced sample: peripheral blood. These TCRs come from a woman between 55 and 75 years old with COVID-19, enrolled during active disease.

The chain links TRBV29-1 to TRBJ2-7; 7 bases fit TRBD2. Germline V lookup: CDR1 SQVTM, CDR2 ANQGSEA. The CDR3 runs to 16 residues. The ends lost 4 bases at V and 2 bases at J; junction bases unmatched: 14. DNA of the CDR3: TGCAGCGTTGTGAGTAGGCCCGGGCTAGCGGCCTACGAGCAGTACTTC. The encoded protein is CSVVSRPGLAAYEQYF.

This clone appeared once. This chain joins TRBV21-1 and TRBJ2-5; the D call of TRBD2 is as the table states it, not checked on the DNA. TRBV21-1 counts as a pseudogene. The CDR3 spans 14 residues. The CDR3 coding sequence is TGTGCCAGCACCTCCCCCGCGTACCAAGAGACCCAGTACTTC. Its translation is CASTSPAYQETQYF.

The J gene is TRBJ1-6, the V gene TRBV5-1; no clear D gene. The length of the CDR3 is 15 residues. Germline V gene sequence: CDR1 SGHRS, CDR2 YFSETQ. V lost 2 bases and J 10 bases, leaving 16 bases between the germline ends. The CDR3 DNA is TGCGCCAGCAGCTTCGGGGAGACATATGGGTCACCCCTCCACTTT. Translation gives CASSFGETYGSPLHF.

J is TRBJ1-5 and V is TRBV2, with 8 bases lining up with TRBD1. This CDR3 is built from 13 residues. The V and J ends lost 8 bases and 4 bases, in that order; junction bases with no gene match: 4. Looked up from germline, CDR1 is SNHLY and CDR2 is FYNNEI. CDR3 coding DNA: TGTGCCAGCCATGACAGGGGAAATCAGCCCCAGCATTTT. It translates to CASHDRGNQPQHF.

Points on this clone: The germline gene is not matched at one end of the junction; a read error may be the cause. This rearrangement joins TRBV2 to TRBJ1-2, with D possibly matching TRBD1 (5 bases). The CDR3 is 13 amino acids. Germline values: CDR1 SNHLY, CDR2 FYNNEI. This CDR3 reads CASMAGPKLQLVF. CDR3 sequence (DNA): TGTGCCAGCATGGCGGGACCTAAACTACAACTGGTCTTC.

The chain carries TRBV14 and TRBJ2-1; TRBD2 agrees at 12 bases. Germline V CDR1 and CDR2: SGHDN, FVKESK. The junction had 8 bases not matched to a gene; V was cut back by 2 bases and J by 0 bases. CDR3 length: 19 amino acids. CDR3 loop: CASSQLAGGHRISYNEQFF. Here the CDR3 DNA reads TGTGCCAGCAGCCAACTAGCGGGGGGGCATCGCATCTCCTACAATGAGCAGTTCTTC.

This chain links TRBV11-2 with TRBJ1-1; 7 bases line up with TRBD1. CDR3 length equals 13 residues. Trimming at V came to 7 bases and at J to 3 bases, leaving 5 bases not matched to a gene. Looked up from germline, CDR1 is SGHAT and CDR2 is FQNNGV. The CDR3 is CASTQGVYTEAFF. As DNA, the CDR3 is TGTGCCAGCACCCAGGGGGTCTACACTGAAGCTTTCTTT.

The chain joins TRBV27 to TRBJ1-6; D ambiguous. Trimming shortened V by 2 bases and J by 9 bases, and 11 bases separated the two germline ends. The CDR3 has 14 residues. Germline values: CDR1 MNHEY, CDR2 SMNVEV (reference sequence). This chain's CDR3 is CASSLEWSGSPLHF. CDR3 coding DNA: TGTGCCAGCAGTTTAGAGTGGTCGGGTTCACCCCTCCACTTT.

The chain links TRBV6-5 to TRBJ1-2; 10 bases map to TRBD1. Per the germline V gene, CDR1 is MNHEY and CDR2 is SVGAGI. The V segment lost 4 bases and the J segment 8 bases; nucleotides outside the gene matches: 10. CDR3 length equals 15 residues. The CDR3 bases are TGTGCCAGCAGTTCCCTCGGGACAGGGGCTTTGGGCTACACCTTC. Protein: CASSSLGTGALGYTF.

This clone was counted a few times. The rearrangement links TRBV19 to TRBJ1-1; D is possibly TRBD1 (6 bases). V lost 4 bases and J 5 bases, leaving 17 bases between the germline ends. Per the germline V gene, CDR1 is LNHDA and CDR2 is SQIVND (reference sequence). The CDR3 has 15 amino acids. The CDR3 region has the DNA TGTGCCAGTAGTACCCTCGGGGGGCGCAGGACTGAAGCTTTCTTT. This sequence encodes CASSTLGGRRTEAFF.

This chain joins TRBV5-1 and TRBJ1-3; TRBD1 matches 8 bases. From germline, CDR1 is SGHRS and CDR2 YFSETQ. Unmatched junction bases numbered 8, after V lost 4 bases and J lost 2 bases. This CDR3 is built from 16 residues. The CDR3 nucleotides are TGCGCCAGCAGCAGGACAGGGCTGGGTCCTGGAAACACCATATATTTT. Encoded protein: CASSRTGLGPGNTIYF.

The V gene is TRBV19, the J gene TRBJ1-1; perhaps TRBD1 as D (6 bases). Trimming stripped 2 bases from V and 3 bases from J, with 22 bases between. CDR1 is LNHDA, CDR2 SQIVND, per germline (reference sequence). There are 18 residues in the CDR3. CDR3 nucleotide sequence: TGTGCCAGTAGTATATTAGGCGGCGCGGGGGCGAAGGACACTGAAGCTTTCTTT. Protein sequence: CASSILGGAGAKDTEAFF.

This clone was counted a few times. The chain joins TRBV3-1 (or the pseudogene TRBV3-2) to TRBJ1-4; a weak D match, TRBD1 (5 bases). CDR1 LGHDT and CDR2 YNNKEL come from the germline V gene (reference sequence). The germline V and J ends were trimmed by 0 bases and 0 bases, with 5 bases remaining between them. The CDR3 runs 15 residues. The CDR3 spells CASSQETATNEKLFF. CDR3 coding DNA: TGTGCCAGCAGCCAAGAGACAGCAACTAATGAAAAACTGTTTTTT.

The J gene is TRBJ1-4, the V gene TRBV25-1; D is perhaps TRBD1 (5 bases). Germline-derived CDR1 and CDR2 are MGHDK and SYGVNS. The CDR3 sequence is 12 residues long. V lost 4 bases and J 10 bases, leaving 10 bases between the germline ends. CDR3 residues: CASSGGTGKLFF. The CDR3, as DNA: TGTGCCAGCAGTGGCGGGACGGGAAAACTGTTTTTT.

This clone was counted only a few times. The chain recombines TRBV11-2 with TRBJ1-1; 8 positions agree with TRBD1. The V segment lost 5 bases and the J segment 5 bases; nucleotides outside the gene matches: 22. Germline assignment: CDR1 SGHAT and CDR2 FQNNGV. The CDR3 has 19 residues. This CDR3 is CASSPDRGSRVGGPTEAFF. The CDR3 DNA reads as TGTGCCAGCAGCCCTGACAGGGGCTCTCGAGTTGGGGGACCAACTGAAGCTTTCTTT.

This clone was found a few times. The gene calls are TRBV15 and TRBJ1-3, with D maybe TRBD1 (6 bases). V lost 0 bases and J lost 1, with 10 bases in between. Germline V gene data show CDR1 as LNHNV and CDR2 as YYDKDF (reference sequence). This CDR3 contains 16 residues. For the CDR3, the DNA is TGTGCCACCAGCAGAGACCAAACAGGGTCTGGAAACACCATATATTTT. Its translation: CATSRDQTGSGNTIYF. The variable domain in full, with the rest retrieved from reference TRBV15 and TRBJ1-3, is DAMVIQNPRYQVTQFGKPVTLSCSQTLNHNVMYWYQQKSSQAPKLLFHYYDKDFNNEADTPDNFQSRRPNTSFCFLDIRSPGLGDTAMYLCATSRDQTGSGNTIYFGEGSWLTVV.

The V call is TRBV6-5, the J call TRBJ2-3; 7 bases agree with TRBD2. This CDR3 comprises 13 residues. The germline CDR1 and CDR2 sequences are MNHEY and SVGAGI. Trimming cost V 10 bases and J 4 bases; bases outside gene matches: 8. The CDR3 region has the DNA TGTGCCACCCGCGGGAGACCTTCAGATACGCAGTATTTT. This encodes CATRGRPSDTQYF.

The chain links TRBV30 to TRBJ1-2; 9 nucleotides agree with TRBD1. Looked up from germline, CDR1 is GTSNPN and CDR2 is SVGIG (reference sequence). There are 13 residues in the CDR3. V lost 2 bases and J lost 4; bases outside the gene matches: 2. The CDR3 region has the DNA TGTGCCTGGAGTCCGGACAGGGGCTATGGCTACACCTTC. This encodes CAWSPDRGYGYTF.

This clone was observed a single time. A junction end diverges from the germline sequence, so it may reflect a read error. CDR3 nucleotides: TGTGCTAGCAGTTCCGGGGGGTGGGATACGCAGTATTTT. Translating gives CASSSGGWDTQYF. The genes are TRBV7-7 and TRBJ2-3, with 7 nucleotides matching TRBD2. Germline CDR1 reads SSHAT; CDR2 reads FNYEAQ (reference sequence). The CDR3 extends over 13 amino acids.

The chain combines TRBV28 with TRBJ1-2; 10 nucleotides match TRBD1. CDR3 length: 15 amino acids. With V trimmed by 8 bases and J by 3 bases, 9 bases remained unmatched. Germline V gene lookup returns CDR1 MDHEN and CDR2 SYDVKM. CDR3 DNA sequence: TGTGCCAGCGGGACCGGGACAGGGGTTTACTATGGCTACACCTTC. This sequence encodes CASGTGTGVYYGYTF.

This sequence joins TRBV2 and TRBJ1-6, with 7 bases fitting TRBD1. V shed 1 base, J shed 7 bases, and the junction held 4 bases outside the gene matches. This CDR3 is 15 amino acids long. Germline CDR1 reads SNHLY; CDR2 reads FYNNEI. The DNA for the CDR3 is TGTGCCAGCAGTGAAGGGACAGGCCCAAATTCACCCCTCCACTTT. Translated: CASSEGTGPNSPLHF.

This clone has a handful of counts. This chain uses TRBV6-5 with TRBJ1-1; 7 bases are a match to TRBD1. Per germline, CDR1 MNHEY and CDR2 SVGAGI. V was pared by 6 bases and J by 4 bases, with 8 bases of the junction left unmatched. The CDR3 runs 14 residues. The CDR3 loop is CASSATGLRTEAFF. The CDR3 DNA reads TGTGCCAGCAGCGCGACAGGGCTCCGCACTGAAGCTTTCTTT.

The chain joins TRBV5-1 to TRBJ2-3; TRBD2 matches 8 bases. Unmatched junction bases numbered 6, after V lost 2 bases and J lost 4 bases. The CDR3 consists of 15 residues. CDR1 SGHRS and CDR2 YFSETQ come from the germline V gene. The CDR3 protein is CASSFLAGGPDTQYF. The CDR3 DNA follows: TGCGCCAGCAGCTTCCTGGCGGGGGGCCCAGATACGCAGTATTTT.

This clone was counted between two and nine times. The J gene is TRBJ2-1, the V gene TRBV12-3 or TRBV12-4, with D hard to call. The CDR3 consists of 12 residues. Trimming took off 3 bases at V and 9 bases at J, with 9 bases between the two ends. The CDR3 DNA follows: TGTGCCAGCAGTTTTAGTAATACTGAGCAGTTCTTC. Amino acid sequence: CASSFSNTEQFF.

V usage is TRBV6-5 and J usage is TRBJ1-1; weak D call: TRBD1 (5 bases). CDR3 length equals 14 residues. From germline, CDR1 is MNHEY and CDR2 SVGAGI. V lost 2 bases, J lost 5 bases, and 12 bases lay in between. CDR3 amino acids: CASSYGQGGTEAFF. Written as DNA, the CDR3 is TGTGCCAGCAGTTACGGTCAGGGAGGGACTGAAGCTTTCTTT.

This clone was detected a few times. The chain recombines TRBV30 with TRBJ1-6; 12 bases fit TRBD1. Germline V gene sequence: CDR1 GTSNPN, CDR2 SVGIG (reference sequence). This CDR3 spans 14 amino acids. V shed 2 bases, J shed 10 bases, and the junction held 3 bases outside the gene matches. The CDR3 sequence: CAWSTGTGGSPLHF. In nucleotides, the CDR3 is TGTGCCTGGAGTACCGGGACAGGGGGCTCACCCCTCCACTTT.